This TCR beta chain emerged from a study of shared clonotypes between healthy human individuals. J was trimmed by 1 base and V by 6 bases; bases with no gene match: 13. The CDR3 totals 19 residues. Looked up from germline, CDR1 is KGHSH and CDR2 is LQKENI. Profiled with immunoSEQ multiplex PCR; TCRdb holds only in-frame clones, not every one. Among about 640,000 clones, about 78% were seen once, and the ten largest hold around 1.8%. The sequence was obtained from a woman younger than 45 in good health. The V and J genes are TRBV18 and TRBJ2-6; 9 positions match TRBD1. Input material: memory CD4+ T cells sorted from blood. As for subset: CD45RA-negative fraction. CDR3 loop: CASSLLTGGRTSGANVLTF. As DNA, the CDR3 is TGTGCCAGCTCGCTGTTGACAGGGGGTCGAACATCTGGGGCCAACGTCCTGACTTTC.